The clone carrying this T cell receptor beta chain was counted only a few times. Its target is not known. CDR3 size: 13 residues. CDR1 and CDR2 (germline): WSHSY, SAAADI. The V and J ends lost 6 bases and 9 bases respectively, with 15 bases between them. These data originate in a study of cytomegalovirus exposure and HLA in healthy donors. Whole-study results and caveats: Associated with HLA alleles at 0.05 false discovery rate in a later analysis were 16,951 TCR beta sequences. Earlier analysis found most TCR beta V segments productive about 87% or about 30% of the time. In a later analysis, V- and J-gene trimming of beta chains associated with a DCLRE1C missense variant, replicated independently.

The PCR employed 60 Vbeta primers together with 13 Jbeta primers. The method was immunoSEQ multiplex PCR; TCRdb's version includes in-frame clones alone and lacks a portion of them. The profile shows 100,000 to 150,000 clones, 80% of them singletons. The chain couples TRBV10-2 to TRBJ1-5, with a tentative D call TRBD1 (6 bases). Material: PBMCs. The TCR was taken from a man aged 35 to 55 in good health and CMV-seronegative. Here the CDR3 DNA reads TGCGCCAGCAGGATTAACAGGGACGGGCCCCAGCATTTT. This translates into CASRINRDGPQHF.